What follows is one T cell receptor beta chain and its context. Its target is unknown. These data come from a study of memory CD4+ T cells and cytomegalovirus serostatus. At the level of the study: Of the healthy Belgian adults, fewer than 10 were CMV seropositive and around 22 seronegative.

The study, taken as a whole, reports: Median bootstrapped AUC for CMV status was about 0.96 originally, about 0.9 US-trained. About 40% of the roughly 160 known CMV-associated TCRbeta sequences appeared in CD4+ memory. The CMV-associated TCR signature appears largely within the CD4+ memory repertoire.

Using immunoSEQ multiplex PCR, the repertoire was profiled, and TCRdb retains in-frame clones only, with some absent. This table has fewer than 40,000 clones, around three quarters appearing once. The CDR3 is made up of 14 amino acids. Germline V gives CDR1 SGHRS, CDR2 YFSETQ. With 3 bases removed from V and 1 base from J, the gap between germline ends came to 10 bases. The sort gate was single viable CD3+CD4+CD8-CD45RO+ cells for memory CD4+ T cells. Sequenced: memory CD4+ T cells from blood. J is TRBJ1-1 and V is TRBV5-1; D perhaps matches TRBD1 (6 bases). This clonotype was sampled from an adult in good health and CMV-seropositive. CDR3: CASSSGTPNTEAFF. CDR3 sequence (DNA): TGCGCCAGCAGCTCCGGGACACCGAACACTGAAGCTTTCTTT.